This TCR beta chain was profiled in a study of OX40 agonist ivuxolimab in advanced cancers. Overall study context: Hepatocellular carcinoma, melanoma, renal cell or head and neck cancer occurred in dose-escalation patients.

Produced via immunoSEQ multiplex PCR; TCRdb's table is partial and in-frame only. This sample has 100,000 to 150,000 clones, with over 85% found just once. This specimen consisted of CD4+ or CD8+ T cells sorted from blood, obtained in a trial of the OX40 agonist ivuxolimab. This clonotype was sampled from an adult with an advanced solid tumor such as melanoma, head and neck, liver or kidney cancer.

This CDR3 is CASSPPGVGSTGELFF. CDR3 DNA: TGCGCCAGCAGCCCGCCAGGAGTGGGGAGCACCGGGGAGCTGTTTTTT. The V and J genes are TRBV5-1 and TRBJ2-2, with D possibly being TRBD2 (5 bases). The V gene lost 4 bases and the J gene lost 4 bases, with 17 bases spanning the gap. CDR1 and CDR2 (germline): SGHRS, YFSETQ. The CDR3 is made up of 16 amino acids.